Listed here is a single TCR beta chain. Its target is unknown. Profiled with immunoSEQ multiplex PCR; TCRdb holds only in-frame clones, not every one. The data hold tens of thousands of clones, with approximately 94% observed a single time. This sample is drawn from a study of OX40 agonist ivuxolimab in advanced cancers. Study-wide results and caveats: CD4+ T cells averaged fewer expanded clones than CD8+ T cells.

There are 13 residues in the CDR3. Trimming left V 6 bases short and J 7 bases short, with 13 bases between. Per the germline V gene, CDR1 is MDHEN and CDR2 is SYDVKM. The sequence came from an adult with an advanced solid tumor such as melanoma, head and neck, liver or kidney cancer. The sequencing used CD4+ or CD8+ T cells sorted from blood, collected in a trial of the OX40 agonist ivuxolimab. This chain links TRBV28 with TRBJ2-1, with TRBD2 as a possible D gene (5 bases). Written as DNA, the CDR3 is TGTGCCAGCAGGGAACCTAGAGGGAATGAGCAGTTCTTC. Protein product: CASREPRGNEQFF.